These T cell receptor beta chains were read from a single sample in a study of cytomegalovirus exposure and HLA in healthy donors. Repertoires were generated with immunoSEQ multiplex PCR, while TCRdb's copy carries only in-frame clones and drops some. The table records about 180,000 clones, about 80% of them present only once. Sequences were obtained from PBMCs. These receptors were collected from a young man in good health and CMV-seronegative. The CDR3 runs from the conserved cysteine through the conserved F or W. The D gene is left open where the match is weak. A clone size is listed for some rows: how often the clone was seen (once, few, many), or a class if it is expanded.

CDR3 protein	CDR3 DNA	clone size	D gene	V gene	J gene
CASSQDIRAEGYGYTF	TGCGCCAGCAGCCAAGATATCAGGGCGGAAGGCTATGGCTACACCTTC	NA	NA	TRBV4-3	TRBJ1-2
CATSRARQADNEQFF	TGTGCCACCAGCAGAGCCCGACAGGCGGACAATGAGCAGTTCTTC	NA	NA	TRBV15	TRBJ2-1
CASSSTGEDTEAFF	TGTGCCAGCAGTTCGACAGGGGAGGACACTGAAGCTTTCTTT	NA	TRBD1	TRBV6-6	TRBJ1-1
CASSERNEAFF	TGTGCCAGCAGTGAGCGCAATGAAGCTTTCTTT	NA	NA	TRBV6-1	TRBJ1-1
CASSLGTSGYNEQFF	TGTGCCAGCAGCTTAGGGACTAGCGGTTACAATGAGCAGTTCTTC	NA	TRBD2	TRBV7-3	TRBJ2-1
CASSQDGGGYEKLFF	TGCGCCAGCAGCCAAGATGGGGGGGGTTATGAAAAACTGTTTTTT	few	NA	TRBV4-3	TRBJ1-4
CAWSVMRGVGSSYNEQFF	TGTGCCTGGAGTGTAATGCGGGGGGTCGGGAGCTCCTACAATGAGCAGTTCTTC	NA	TRBD2	TRBV30	TRBJ2-1
CASSLGQGSGNTIYF	TGTGCCAGCAGTTTGGGACAGGGCTCTGGAAACACCATATATTTT	NA	TRBD1	TRBV6-5	TRBJ1-3
CASSLAGGETEAFF	TGTGCCAGCAGCTTAGCAGGGGGCGAGACTGAAGCTTTCTTT	few	TRBD1	TRBV7-3	TRBJ1-1
CASSLTGSHEQYF	TGTGCCAGCAGTTTGACAGGGTCCCACGAGCAGTACTTC	NA	TRBD1	TRBV27	TRBJ2-7
CASSSAGGLTYEQYF	TGTGCCAGCAGCTCGGCAGGGGGATTAACCTACGAGCAGTACTTC	NA	TRBD1	TRBV7-3	TRBJ2-7
CARSPRALAGEETQYF	TGTGCCAGAAGCCCGAGGGCCCTAGCGGGAGAAGAGACCCAGTACTTC	NA	NA	TRBV7-5	TRBJ2-5
CASSNSGGRGTYNEQFF	TGTGCCAGCAGCAACTCCGGCGGGAGGGGAACCTACAATGAGCAGTTCTTC	NA	NA	TRBV21-1	TRBJ2-1
CASSPRSPLAKNIQYF	TGTGCCAGCAGCCCTAGGTCCCCCCTAGCCAAAAACATTCAGTACTTC	once	NA	TRBV7-2	TRBJ2-4
CASSLSNDNEQFF	TGCGCCAGCAGCCTCAGTAATGACAATGAGCAGTTCTTC	NA	NA	TRBV5-1	TRBJ2-1
CASSGTGHVGGYTF	TGTGCCAGCAGCGGGACAGGTCACGTCGGTGGCTACACCTTC	NA	TRBD1	TRBV28	TRBJ1-2
CAWNTGLSSDTQYF	TGTGCCTGGAATACGGGACTAAGCTCAGATACGCAGTATTTT	NA	TRBD2	TRBV30	TRBJ2-3
CASSQVGDSYEQYF	TGCGCCAGCAGCCAAGTAGGGGACTCCTACGAGCAGTACTTC	NA	NA	TRBV4-1	TRBJ2-7
CASSLGQGRNEQFF	TGCGCCAGCAGCTTGGGCCAGGGTCGAAATGAGCAGTTCTTC	few	NA	TRBV5-1	TRBJ2-1
CASSFQGGYQPQHF	TGTGCCAGCAGTTTCCAGGGAGGGTATCAGCCCCAGCATTTT	NA	NA	TRBV28	TRBJ1-5
CAWREGGGTEQYF	TGTGCCTGGAGGGAGGGGGGGGGTACTGAGCAGTACTTC	NA	NA	TRBV30	TRBJ2-7
CASSLGQGVPETQYF	TGTGCCAGCAGCCTAGGACAGGGGGTTCCAGAGACCCAGTACTTC	NA	TRBD1	TRBV11-3	TRBJ2-5
CASRHGGPSSNEQFF	TGTGCCAGCAGACACGGGGGGCCGTCTAGCAATGAGCAGTTCTTC	NA	NA	TRBV28	TRBJ2-1
CASSHTGFSYGYTF	TGCGCCAGCAGCCATACAGGGTTCTCCTATGGCTACACCTTC	NA	NA	TRBV4-1	TRBJ1-2
CASSRGDSSNTGELFF	TGCGCCAGCAGCCGTGGGGACAGCTCGAACACCGGGGAGCTGTTTTTT	few	TRBD1	TRBV4-1	TRBJ2-2
CASSLVTGGQPQHF	TGTGCCAGCAGTTTAGTGACAGGGGGTCAGCCCCAGCATTTT	NA	TRBD1	TRBV27	TRBJ1-5
CASSQSGTSGRYNEQFF	TGCGCCAGCAGCCAATCTGGGACTAGCGGGAGGTACAATGAGCAGTTCTTC	NA	TRBD2	TRBV4-3	TRBJ2-1
CASSYARATRNEQYF	TGTGCCAGCAGTTACGCCAGGGCGACTCGGAACGAGCAGTACTTC	NA	NA	TRBV6-6	TRBJ2-7
CAWIAGTGRTGELFF	TGTGCCTGGATAGCTGGGACAGGGCGCACCGGGGAGCTGTTTTTT	NA	TRBD1	TRBV30	TRBJ2-2
CASSQLTGGAPNEQFF	TGCGCCAGCAGCCAGCTGACAGGGGGCGCCCCTAATGAGCAGTTCTTC	few	TRBD1	TRBV4-3	TRBJ2-1
CASSLAAFHEQFF	TGTGCCAGCAGTTTAGCGGCTTTTCATGAGCAGTTCTTC	NA	NA	TRBV28	TRBJ2-1
CASSRGVEQYF	TGTGCCAGCAGTCGAGGCGTCGAGCAGTACTTC	few	NA	TRBV6-5	TRBJ2-7
CASSLRAGGINEKLFF	TGTGCCAGCAGTTTAAGGGCAGGGGGGATAAATGAAAAACTGTTTTTT	NA	TRBD1	TRBV27	TRBJ1-4
CASSQALGPGEKLFF	TGCGCCAGCAGCCAAGCACTGGGGCCAGGGGAAAAACTGTTTTTT	NA	NA	TRBV4-3	TRBJ1-4
CASSPGQGLRTEAFF	TGTGCCAGCTCACCGGGACAGGGGTTGCGCACTGAAGCTTTCTTT	few	TRBD1	TRBV18	TRBJ1-1
CAWSPDYLWGEQFF	TGTGCCTGGAGCCCAGACTACCTCTGGGGTGAGCAGTTCTTC	once	NA	TRBV30	TRBJ2-1
CASSLGGTRSPTDTQYF	TGTGCCAGCAGCTTAGGCGGGACCCGGAGCCCCACAGATACGCAGTATTTT	few	NA	TRBV7-2	TRBJ2-3